The TCR beta chain under discussion was sequenced for a study of shared clonotypes between healthy human individuals. Regarding this clone: The antigen remains undetermined. At the DNA level, this CDR3 is encoded by other sequences in the same sample as well.

Broader study findings: When compared with the clonotypes that were shared by all four sorted-subset donors, the non-shared clonotypes turned out to have lower generation probabilities. Naive subsets, compared against memory subsets, generally had larger estimated richness values.

V was shortened by 2 bases and J by 4 bases, with 9 bases between the two germline ends. The CDR3 loop spans 14 amino acids. Germline CDR1 is SGHRS and CDR2 is YFSETQ. Using immunoSEQ multiplex PCR, the repertoire was profiled, and TCRdb retains in-frame clones only, with some absent. The sample has 2 million to 3 million clones; approximately 93% are singletons. The study enrolled healthy HIV-negative adults without recent acute infections or vaccinations as donors. Donors were Caucasian adults residing in Nashville, Tennessee, USA. Sequenced material: naive CD4+ T cells from PBMCs. Subset indicated: CD45RA+ positively selected. The chain couples TRBV5-1 to TRBJ1-4; tentatively, D is TRBD1 (6 bases). This receptor was taken from a young man in good health. Some clones in this sample may be carry-over from other donors' samples. As DNA, the CDR3 is TGCGCCAGCAGCTTACAGGGTCGTAATGAAAAACTGTTTTTT. Translation gives CASSLQGRNEKLFF.